This T cell receptor beta chain was obtained from a study of beta chain features in type 1 diabetes. Whole-study results and caveats: Among patients, naive, central memory and Treg TCRB repertoires appeared more similar than among healthy donors. Moderate but significant shortening of TCRB CDR3s was recorded in all four CD4+ subsets from Type 1 diabetes patients. Fewer junction insertions and more nucleotide deletions appeared in type 1 diabetes patients.

It was via CD45RO/CCR7/CD25/CD127/CD95/CD27 that CD4+ naive, central memory, regulatory and stem cell-like memory cells were sorted. For this clone: Its antigen is currently unknown.

The investigators reverse transcribed all of the isolated RNA, so they sequenced expressed TCRB transcripts. The assay was immunoSEQ multiplex PCR, and TCRdb's table has in-frame clones only and misses some. The sample gives about 320,000 clones, around 15% of which show up once; roughly 7% is in the top ten. This receptor was identified in a young man in good health. The specimen was central memory CD4+ T cells from blood.

The CDR3 here is CASSQVAGRSYEQYF. CDR3 sequence (DNA): TGCGCCAGCAGCCAAGTAGCGGGGAGGTCCTACGAGCAGTACTTC. The genes are TRBV4-3 and TRBJ2-7; 8 nucleotides agree with TRBD2. V shed 1 base and J 1 base; nucleotides not matched to a gene: 3. From germline, CDR1 is LGHNA and CDR2 YSLEER. The CDR3 runs to 15 residues.